These T cell receptor beta chains were read from a single sample in a study of CD8 T cells in Susac syndrome. Each CDR3 protein gets one entry after TCRdb re-called the immunoSEQ multiplex PCR reads with MiXCR. In the table there are 150,000 to 200,000 distinct CDR3 sequences, roughly 92% of which are singletons. The specimen was CD4+ T cells from PBMCs. All receptors derive from a human donor with multiple sclerosis. Each CDR3 is given with its conserved first and last residue. A D gene is named only where the DNA matches it firmly. Only part of the rows carry a size: once, few, many, or a class if the clone is expanded.

>-|TRBJ1-2|-|TRBV19
CASSIANPKSGYTF
TGTGCCAGTAGTATAGCCAACCCAAAGAGTGGCTACACCTTC
>TRBD1|TRBJ2-7|-|TRBV5-1
CASGVVRQGGSYEQYF
TGCGCCAGCGGCGTAGTTCGACAGGGGGGCTCCTACGAGCAGTACTTC
>-|TRBJ1-3|-|TRBV10-3
CAITREGNTIYF
TGTGCCATCACTCGAGAAGGAAACACCATATATTTT
>-|TRBJ2-5|-|TRBV5-1
CASRFMGQTEETQYF
TGCGCCAGCAGGTTTATGGGGCAGACTGAAGAGACCCAGTACTTC
>-|TRBJ2-1|-|TRBV28
CASSLTHNEQFF
TGTGCCAGCAGTTTAACTCACAATGAGCAGTTCTTC
>-|TRBJ2-7|-|TRBV20-1
CSARFLANYEQYF
TGCAGTGCTAGATTCCTGGCAAACTACGAGCAGTACTTC
>-|TRBJ2-3|-|TRBV24-1
CATARDTDTQYF
TGTGCCACCGCGAGAGACACAGATACGCAGTATTTT
>TRBD1|TRBJ2-7|-|TRBV2
CASRGQGVLLDEQYF
TGTGCCAGCAGAGGACAGGGGGTCCTCCTCGACGAGCAGTACTTC
>TRBD1|TRBJ1-1|-|TRBV12-3/TRBV12-4
CASTSAGDSLDAFF
TGTGCCAGCACCTCGGCCGGGGACAGCCTTGATGCTTTCTTT
>TRBD1|TRBJ1-3|-|TRBV29-1
CSATGQGTGNTIYF
TGCAGCGCTACGGGACAGGGGACCGGAAACACCATATATTTT
>TRBD1|TRBJ1-1|-|TRBV2
CASTEQGYTEAFF
TGTGCCAGCACCGAACAGGGGTACACTGAAGCTTTCTTT
>-|TRBJ1-1|-|TRBV14
CASGDGLNTEAFF
TGTGCCAGCGGGGACGGCCTGAACACTGAAGCTTTCTTT
>TRBD1|TRBJ2-5|-|TRBV28
CASARRDSPDF
TGTGCCTCCGCCCGCCGGGACAGCCCGGACTTC
>-|TRBJ2-5|-|TRBV25-1
CASSDSSGALETQYF
TGTGCCAGCAGTGACTCCTCGGGGGCTTTAGAGACCCAGTACTTC
>TRBD2|TRBJ2-1|-|TRBV5-4
CASSPEAGTVLYNEQFF
TGTGCCAGCAGCCCGGAAGCGGGGACCGTCTTGTACAATGAGCAGTTCTTC
>-|TRBJ1-2|few|TRBV19
CASRKGRGYGYTF
TGTGCCAGTCGCAAGGGCAGGGGCTATGGCTACACCTTC
>TRBD1|TRBJ1-1|-|TRBV12-5
CASALEGAGTEAFF
TGTGCTAGTGCCTTGGAGGGGGCCGGCACTGAAGCTTTCTTT
>TRBD2|TRBJ2-5|-|TRBV5-6
CASSLRLAGPLQETQYF
TGTGCCAGCAGCTTGCGCCTAGCGGGACCCCTTCAAGAGACCCAGTACTTC
>-|TRBJ2-3|-|TRBV30
CAWGLGDTQYF
TGTGCCTGGGGATTAGGAGATACGCAGTATTTT
>-|TRBJ2-7|-|TRBV28
CASSKTSTPYEQYF
TGTGCCAGCAGCAAGACTAGTACGCCCTACGAGCAGTACTTC
>-|TRBJ2-1|-|TRBV4-1
CASSQDRSAEQFF
TGCGCCAGCAGCCAAGATCGGAGCGCTGAGCAGTTCTTC
>-|TRBJ1-1|once|TRBV6-6
CASSFDSSNTEAFF
TGTGCCAGCAGCTTCGACAGCTCGAACACTGAAGCTTTCTTT
>TRBD1|TRBJ2-1|-|TRBV19
CASSTTGGGEQFF
TGTGCCAGTAGTACAACAGGGGGCGGTGAGCAGTTCTTC
>-|TRBJ2-3|-|TRBV5-1
CASTPPSGPDTQYF
TGCGCCAGCACCCCTCCGAGCGGGCCAGATACGCAGTATTTT
>-|TRBJ2-3|-|TRBV11-1
CASSLAMAEPRTDTQYF
TGTGCCAGCAGCTTAGCGATGGCGGAGCCACGCACAGATACGCAGTATTTT
>TRBD2|TRBJ2-7|-|TRBV29-1
CSVGDSGSYEQYF
TGCAGCGTTGGGGATAGCGGGAGTTACGAGCAGTACTTC
>-|TRBJ2-1|once|TRBV12-3/TRBV12-4
CASGPNQSDNEQFF
TGTGCCAGCGGCCCCAACCAATCCGACAATGAGCAGTTCTTC
>-|TRBJ1-1|few|TRBV5-4
CASSQGQNTEAFF
TGTGCCAGCAGCCAGGGACAGAACACTGAAGCTTTCTTT
>-|TRBJ1-5|-|TRBV5-1
CASSLDVGGNQPQHF
TGCGCCAGCAGCTTGGATGTGGGGGGCAATCAGCCCCAGCATTTT
>TRBD2|TRBJ2-5|-|TRBV18
CASSQGTRVETQYF
TGTGCCAGCTCCCAGGGGACTAGGGTAGAGACCCAGTACTTC
>TRBD1|TRBJ2-3|-|TRBV20-1
CSVTGGHTDTQYF
TGCAGCGTTACAGGGGGGCACACAGATACGCAGTATTTT
>TRBD1|TRBJ1-6|-|TRBV2
CASSIRGVLSYNSPLHF
TGTGCCAGCAGCATCAGGGGGGTGTTATCCTATAATTCACCCCTCCACTTT
>-|TRBJ1-6|-|TRBV20-1
CSARDPLGHGSPLHF
TGCAGTGCTAGAGATCCTTTGGGCCATGGTTCACCCCTCCACTTT
>TRBD2|TRBJ2-1|few|TRBV2
CASSLAGANYNEQFF
TGTGCCAGCAGTCTAGCGGGAGCGAACTACAATGAGCAGTTCTTC
>-|TRBJ2-2|-|TRBV30
CAWSLQRPGELFF
TGTGCCTGGAGCCTACAGAGGCCCGGGGAGCTGTTTTTT
>-|TRBJ2-3|-|TRBV7-2
CASSLASGTDTQYF
TGTGCCAGCAGCTTAGCTAGCGGCACAGATACGCAGTATTTT
>TRBD2|TRBJ2-1|-|TRBV5-4
CASSFGGGPYNEQFF
TGTGCCAGCAGCTTCGGCGGGGGGCCCTACAATGAGCAGTTCTTC
>-|TRBJ1-1|-|TRBV7-3
CASSLYQSTEAFF
TGTGCCAGCAGCTTGTATCAGAGCACTGAAGCTTTCTTT
>-|TRBJ2-3|once|TRBV6-4
CASRQGSDTQYF
TGTGCCAGCAGACAGGGTTCAGATACGCAGTATTTT
>TRBD1|TRBJ1-1|-|TRBV10-3
CAISRTGEEAFF
TGTGCCATCAGCCGGACAGGGGAGGAAGCTTTCTTT
>TRBD2|TRBJ2-3|-|TRBV5-1
CASSPTSGTSTDTQYF
TGCGCCAGCAGCCCGACTAGCGGGACTAGCACAGATACGCAGTATTTT
>TRBD1|TRBJ2-7|-|TRBV28
CASASRQGAYEQYF
TGTGCCAGCGCATCCAGACAGGGTGCTTACGAGCAGTACTTC
>TRBD2|TRBJ2-1|-|TRBV10-3
CAISESTTRLAGRNEQFF
TGTGCCATCAGTGAGTCGACAACACGGCTAGCGGGACGGAATGAGCAGTTCTTC
>TRBD2|TRBJ2-1|-|TRBV7-2
CASSFPGLAGGSIYNEQFF
TGTGCCAGCAGCTTCCCGGGACTAGCGGGAGGGTCCATCTACAATGAGCAGTTCTTC
>-|TRBJ1-1|-|TRBV10-3
CAISESSRGTEAFF
TGTGCCATCAGTGAGTCATCAAGGGGGACTGAAGCTTTCTTT
>-|TRBJ1-1|-|TRBV7-9
CASSFGMNTEAFF
TGTGCCAGCAGCTTTGGGATGAACACTGAAGCTTTCTTT
>-|TRBJ1-2|-|TRBV6-1
CASQRTALGTNYGYTF
TGTGCCAGCCAGAGGACAGCGCTTGGCACTAACTATGGCTACACCTTC
>-|TRBJ1-2|-|TRBV2
CASSGQNSFYTF
TGTGCCAGCAGTGGACAAAATTCCTTCTACACCTTC
>-|TRBJ2-4|-|TRBV20-1
CSAGPQFADIQYF
TGCAGTGCGGGCCCTCAATTCGCTGACATTCAGTACTTC
>TRBD1|TRBJ1-5|-|TRBV30
CACRTGGNQPQHF
TGTGCCTGTAGGACAGGGGGCAATCAGCCCCAGCATTTT
>-|TRBJ1-5|-|TRBV20-1
CSAVPGWGYYSNQPQHF
TGCAGTGCTGTACCAGGCTGGGGCTATTATAGCAATCAGCCCCAGCATTTT
>TRBD1|TRBJ1-1|once|TRBV5-1
CASSYRPGTGGAVPEAFF
TGCGCCAGCAGCTATCGTCCCGGGACAGGGGGCGCGGTCCCTGAAGCTTTCTTT
>TRBD2|TRBJ2-3|-|TRBV5-4
CASSLRASGGPDTQYF
TGTGCCAGCAGCTTGCGGGCTAGCGGGGGTCCAGATACGCAGTATTTT
>-|TRBJ1-5|-|TRBV28
CASSLTSGRNQPQHF
TGTGCCAGCAGTTTAACTTCGGGACGCAATCAGCCCCAGCATTTT
>-|TRBJ2-3|-|TRBV29-1
CSVTLDTQYF
TGCAGCGTTACCCTAGATACGCAGTATTTT
>-|TRBJ1-1|-|TRBV10-3
CAISESDGGTEAFF
TGTGCCATCAGTGAGTCGGACGGAGGCACTGAAGCTTTCTTT
>-|TRBJ2-1|-|TRBV13
CASSSTNNEQFF
TGTGCCAGCAGCTCTACCAACAATGAGCAGTTCTTC
>-|TRBJ1-6|-|TRBV19
CASGDLGRRNSPLHF
TGTGCCAGTGGAGATCTTGGGAGACGAAATTCACCCCTCCACTTT
>-|TRBJ1-1|few|TRBV11-2
CASSPGGGLPEAFF
TGTGCCAGCAGCCCGGGTGGAGGCCTCCCTGAAGCTTTCTTT